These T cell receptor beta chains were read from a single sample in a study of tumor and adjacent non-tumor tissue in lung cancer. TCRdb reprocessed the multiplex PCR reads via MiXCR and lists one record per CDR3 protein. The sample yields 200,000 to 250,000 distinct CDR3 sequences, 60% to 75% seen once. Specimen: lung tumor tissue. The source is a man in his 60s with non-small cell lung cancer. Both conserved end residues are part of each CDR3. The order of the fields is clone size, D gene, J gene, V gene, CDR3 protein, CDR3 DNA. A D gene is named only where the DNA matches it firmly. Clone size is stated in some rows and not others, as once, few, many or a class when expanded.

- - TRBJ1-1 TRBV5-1 CASSRTHPNTEAFF TGCGCCAGCAGCCGGACCCACCCGAACACTGAAGCTTTCTTT
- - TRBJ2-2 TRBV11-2 CASGLEGGISGELFF TGTGCCAGCGGCTTAGAGGGCGGGATATCCGGGGAGCTGTTTTTT
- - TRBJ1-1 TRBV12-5 CASGSRGTEAFF TGTGCTAGTGGTTCCAGGGGCACTGAAGCTTTCTTT
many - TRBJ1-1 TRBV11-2 CASSLGGARTEAFF TGTGCCAGCAGCTTAGGAGGGGCTCGAACTGAAGCTTTCTTT
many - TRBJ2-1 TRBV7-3 CASSQTYGSNNEQFF TGTGCCAGCAGCCAGACTTACGGGTCAAACAATGAGCAGTTCTTC
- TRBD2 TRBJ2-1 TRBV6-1 CASSESPPGGTTYNEQFF TGTGCCAGCAGTGAATCCCCTCCGGGGGGAACCACCTACAATGAGCAGTTCTTC
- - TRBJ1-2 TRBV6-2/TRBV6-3 CASTLDGNYGYTF TGTGCCAGCACATTGGACGGCAACTATGGCTACACCTTC
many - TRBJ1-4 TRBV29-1 CSVGAGKNEKLFF TGCAGCGTTGGGGCCGGCAAGAATGAAAAACTGTTTTTT
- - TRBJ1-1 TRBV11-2 CASSLEQGITEAFF TGTGCCAGTAGCTTAGAGCAGGGGATTACTGAAGCTTTCTTT
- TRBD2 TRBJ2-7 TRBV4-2 CASSPSLTSGRATYEQYF TGTGCCAGCAGCCCTTCCTTGACTAGTGGGAGGGCCACCTACGAGCAATACTTC
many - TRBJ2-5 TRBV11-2 CASSLGYSASGTQYF TGTGCCAGCAGCTTAGGGTACTCAGCTTCTGGGACCCAGTACTTC
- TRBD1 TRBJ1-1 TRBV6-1 CVSDRAGWAFF TGTGTCAGCGACAGGGCGGGGTGGGCTTTCTTT
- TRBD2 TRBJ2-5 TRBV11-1 CASRPPGLAGAEAQYF TGTGCCAGCAGGCCGCCGGGACTAGCGGGAGCAGAGGCGCAGTACTTC
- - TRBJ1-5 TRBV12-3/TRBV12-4 CASSYGGHQPQHF TGTGCCAGCAGTTATGGGGGCCATCAGCCCCAGCATTTT
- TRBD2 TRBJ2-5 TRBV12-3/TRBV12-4 CASSLGLEREWQETQYF TGTGCCAGTAGTTTGGGACTGGAGCGGGAGTGGCAAGAGACCCAGTACTTC
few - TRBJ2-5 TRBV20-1 CSARRGQETQYF TGCAGTGCTAGGCGGGGCCAAGAGACCCAGTACTTC
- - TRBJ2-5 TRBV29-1 CSVGGGGHETQYF TGCAGCGTTGGTGGGGGCGGGCATGAGACCCAGTACTTC
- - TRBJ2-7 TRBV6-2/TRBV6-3 CAGRAGNSYERYF TGTGCCGGCAGGGCAGGGAACTCCTACGAGCGGTACTTC
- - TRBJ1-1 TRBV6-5 CASSYPGDAHASF TGTGCCAGCAGTTACCCAGGGGACGCTCATGCTTCCTTT
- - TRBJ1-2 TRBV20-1 CSARDVANYDYTF TGCAGTGCTCGGGACGTTGCTAATTATGACTACACCTTC
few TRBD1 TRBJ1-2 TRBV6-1 CASSEWGQGPGYTF TGTGCCAGCAGTGAATGGGGACAGGGCCCAGGCTACACCTTC
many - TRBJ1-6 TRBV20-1 CSASDLSSYNSPLHF TGCAGTGCTAGCGACTTAAGCTCCTATAATTCACCCCTCCACTTT
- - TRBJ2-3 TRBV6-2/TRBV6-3 CASRLGTFTDTQYF TGTGCCAGCAGACTAGGAACCTTCACAGATACGCAGTATTTT
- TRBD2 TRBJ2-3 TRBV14 CASSQDPNGSGGADTQYF TGTGCCAGCAGCCAAGATCCCAACGGTAGCGGGGGGGCAGATACGCAGTATTTT
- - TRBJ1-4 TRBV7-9 CASSLVHMANEKLFF TGTGCCAGCAGCTTAGTACATATGGCTAATGAAAAACTGTTTTTT
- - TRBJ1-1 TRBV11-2 CTSGLVGRGTEAFF TGTACCAGCGGCTTAGTTGGGAGGGGCACTGAAGCTTTCTTT
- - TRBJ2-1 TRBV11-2 CTSSLERYKEQLF TGTACCAGCAGCTTAGAGCGCTACAAAGAGCAGCTCTTC
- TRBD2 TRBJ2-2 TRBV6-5 CASSYSLAGANTGELYF TGTGCCAGCAGTTACTCTTTAGCGGGGGCGAACACCGGGGAGCTGTATTTT
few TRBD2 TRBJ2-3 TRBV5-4 CASSLAAGGPATDTQYF TGTGCCAGCAGCTTGGCGGCGGGAGGGCCGGCCACAGATACGCAGTATTTT
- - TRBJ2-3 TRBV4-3 CASSSAWPGPDMQYF TGCGCCAGCAGCTCCGCTTGGCCTGGTCCAGATATGCAGTATTTT
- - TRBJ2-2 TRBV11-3 CASSLVVSEDTGKLFF TGTGCCAGCAGCTTAGTGGTTAGCGAGGACACCGGGAAGCTGTTTTTT
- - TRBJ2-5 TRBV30 CAWSVRLFGGTQYF TGTGCCTGGAGTGTACGCCTCTTTGGGGGGACCCAGTACTTC
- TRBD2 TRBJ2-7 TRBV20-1 CSASRRASGSLVAYEQYF TGCAGTGCCTCCAGGCGGGCTAGCGGGAGTCTGGTTGCCTACGAGCAGTACTTC
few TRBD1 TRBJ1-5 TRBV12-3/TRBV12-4 CASSDNRGNSNQPQHF TGTGCCAGCAGTGACAACAGGGGAAATAGCAATCAGCCCCAGCATTTT
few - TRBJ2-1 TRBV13 CASSLEAVQFF TGTGCCAGCAGCTTAGAAGCGGTGCAGTTCTTC
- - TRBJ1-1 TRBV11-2 CASGPRSCTNTEAFF TGTGCTAGCGGGCCGCGGTCATGTACGAACACTGAAGCTTTCTTT
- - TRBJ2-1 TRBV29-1 CGVVGLAEQFF TGCGGCGTTGTAGGCCTAGCGGAGCAGTTCTTC
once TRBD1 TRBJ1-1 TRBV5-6 CASNRPDRGSTEAFF TGTGCCAGCAACCGACCGGACAGGGGGAGCACTGAAGCTTTCTTT
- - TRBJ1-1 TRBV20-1 CSARIREAEAFF TGCAGCGCTAGAATTAGGGAAGCTGAAGCTTTCTTT
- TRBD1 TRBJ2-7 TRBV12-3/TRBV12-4 CASSRLWDRGDEQWF TGTGCCAGCAGTCGATTATGGGACAGGGGCGACGAACAGTGGTTC
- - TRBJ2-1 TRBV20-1 CSAKNPGYDEQFF TGCAGCGCTAAAAACCCGGGTTACGATGAGCAGTTCTTC
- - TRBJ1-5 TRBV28 CASSLPRGSSNQPQHF TGTGCCAGCAGTTTACCCCGGGGAAGCAGCAATCAGCCCCAGCATTTT
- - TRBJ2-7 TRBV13 CAGSLEYSYEQYF TGTGCCGGCAGTTTAGAGTACAGCTACGAGCAGTACTTC
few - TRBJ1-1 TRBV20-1 CSARDARGDTEAFF TGCAGTGCTAGAGACGCCCGAGGGGACACTGAAGCTTTCTTT
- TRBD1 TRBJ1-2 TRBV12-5 CASSLGQGGGYTF TGTGCTAGTAGCCTGGGACAGGGAGGCGGCTACACCTTC
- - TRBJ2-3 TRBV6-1 CASKSEPATSRDTQYF TGCGCCAGCAAATCGGAGCCAGCCACTAGCAGAGATACGCAGTATTTT
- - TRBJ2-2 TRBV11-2 CASSPEGAGELFF TGTGCCAGCAGCCCCGAGGGAGCCGGGGAGCTGTTTTTT
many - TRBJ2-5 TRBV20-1 CSASPSQETQYF TGCAGTGCTAGTCCCTCCCAAGAGACCCAGTACTTC
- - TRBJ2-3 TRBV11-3 CACCLASLADTQYF TGTGCCTGCTGCTTAGCCAGTTTGGCAGATACGCAGTATTTT
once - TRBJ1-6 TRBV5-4 CPSSLDTNSYNSPLHF TGTCCCAGCAGCCTGGACACGAACTCCTATAATTCACCCCTCCACTTT
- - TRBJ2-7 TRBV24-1 CATSDSRGINYEQYF TGTGCCACCAGTGATTCACGAGGGATTAACTACGAGCAGTACTTC
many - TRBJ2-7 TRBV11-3 CASSLEQGPYEQYF TGTGCCAGCAGCTTAGAACAGGGACCCTACGAGCAGTACTTC
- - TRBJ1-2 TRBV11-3 CASSSFTRTVDNYGYTF TGTGCCAGCAGCTCCTTTACTAGGACAGTGGACAACTATGGCTACACCTTC
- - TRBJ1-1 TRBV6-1 CVSSFMENTEAVF TGTGTCAGCAGTTTTATGGAGAACACTGAAGCTGTCTTT
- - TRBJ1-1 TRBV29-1 CSGNDDRRHDGAFF TGCAGCGGTAACGACGACAGGCGACATGACGGAGCTTTCTTT
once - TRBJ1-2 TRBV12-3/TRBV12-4 CASSLSGGAYDYTF TGTGCCAGCAGTTTAAGTGGGGGAGCATATGACTACACCTTC
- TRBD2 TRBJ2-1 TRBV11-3 CASSSLAGGYNEQCF TGTGCCAGCAGTTCCCTAGCGGGAGGTTACAATGAGCAGTGCTTC
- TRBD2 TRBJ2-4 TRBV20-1 CTAPNSGGAKNIQYF TGCACTGCTCCTAATAGCGGGGGAGCCAAAAACATTCAGTACTTC
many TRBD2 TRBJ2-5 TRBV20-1 CSARGEGSGQQETQYF TGCAGTGCTAGAGGGGAGGGTAGCGGGCAGCAAGAGACCCAGTACTTC